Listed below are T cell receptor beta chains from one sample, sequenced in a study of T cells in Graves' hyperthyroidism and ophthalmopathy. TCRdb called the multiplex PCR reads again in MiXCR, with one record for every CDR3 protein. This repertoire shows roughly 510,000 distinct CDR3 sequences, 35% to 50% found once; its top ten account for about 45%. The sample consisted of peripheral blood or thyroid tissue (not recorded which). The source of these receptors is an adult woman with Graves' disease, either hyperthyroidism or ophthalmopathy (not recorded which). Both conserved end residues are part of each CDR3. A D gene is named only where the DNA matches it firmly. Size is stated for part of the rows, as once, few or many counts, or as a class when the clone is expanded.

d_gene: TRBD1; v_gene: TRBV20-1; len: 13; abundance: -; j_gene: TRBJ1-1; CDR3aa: CSARSGTAPEAFF; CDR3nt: TGCAGTGCTAGGTCCGGGACAGCTCCTGAAGCTTTCTTT
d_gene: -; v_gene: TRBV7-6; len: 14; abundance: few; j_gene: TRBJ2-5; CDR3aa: CASSPPAREETQYF; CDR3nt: TGTGCCAGCAGCCCACCCGCCAGGGAAGAGACCCAGTACTTC
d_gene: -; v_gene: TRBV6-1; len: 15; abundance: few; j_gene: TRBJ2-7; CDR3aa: CASSEGSTASYEQYF; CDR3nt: TGTGCCAGCAGTGAAGGTTCGACGGCCTCCTACGAGCAGTACTTC
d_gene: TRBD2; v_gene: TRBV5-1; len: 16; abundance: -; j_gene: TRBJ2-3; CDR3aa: CASSSGLAGRTDTQYF; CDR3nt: TGCGCCAGCAGCTCGGGACTAGCGGGGCGCACAGATACGCAGTATTTT
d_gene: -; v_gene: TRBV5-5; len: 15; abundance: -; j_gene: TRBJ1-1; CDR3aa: CASSARQELNTEAFF; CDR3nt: TGTGCCAGCAGCGCAAGACAGGAATTGAACACTGAAGCTTTCTTT
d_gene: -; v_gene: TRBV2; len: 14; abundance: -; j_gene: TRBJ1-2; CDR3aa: CASSGEGRHRGRTF; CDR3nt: TGTGCCAGCAGTGGGGAGGGACGACATCGGGGCCGCACCTTC
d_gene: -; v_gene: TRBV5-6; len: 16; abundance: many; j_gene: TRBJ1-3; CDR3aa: CASSLFPASAGNTIYF; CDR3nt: TGTGCCAGCAGCTTGTTCCCCGCGAGTGCTGGAAACACCATATATTTT
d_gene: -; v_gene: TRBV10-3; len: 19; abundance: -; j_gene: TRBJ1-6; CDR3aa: CAISVQGRPTSSYNSPLHF; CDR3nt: TGTGCCATCAGTGTACAGGGTAGACCAACGAGCTCCTATAATTCACCCCTCCACTTT
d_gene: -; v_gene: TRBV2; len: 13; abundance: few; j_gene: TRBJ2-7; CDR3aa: CASSDDGLGEQYF; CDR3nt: TGTGCCAGCAGTGATGATGGTCTCGGCGAGCAGTACTTC
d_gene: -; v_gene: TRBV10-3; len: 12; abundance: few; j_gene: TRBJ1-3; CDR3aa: CAIPRDGNTIYF; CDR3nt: TGTGCCATCCCCCGGGACGGGAACACCATATATTTT
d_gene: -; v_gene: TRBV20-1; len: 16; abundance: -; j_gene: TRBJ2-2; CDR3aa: CSATRGALSNTGELFF; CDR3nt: TGCAGTGCTACTCGAGGGGCTTTGTCGAACACCGGGGAGCTGTTTTTT
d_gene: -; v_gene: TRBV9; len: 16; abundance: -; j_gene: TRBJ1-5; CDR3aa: CASSGSAGWGYQPQHF; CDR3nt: TGTGCCAGCAGCGGCTCGGCGGGATGGGGCTATCAGCCCCAGCATTTT
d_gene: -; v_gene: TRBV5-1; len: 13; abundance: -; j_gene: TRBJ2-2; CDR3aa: CASSSGLPGELFF; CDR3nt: TGCGCCAGCAGCTCCGGACTACCCGGGGAGCTGTTTTTT
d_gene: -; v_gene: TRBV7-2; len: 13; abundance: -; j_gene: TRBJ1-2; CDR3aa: CASSLVLQGGYTF; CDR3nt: TGTGCCAGCAGCTTAGTCTTGCAGGGTGGCTACACCTTC
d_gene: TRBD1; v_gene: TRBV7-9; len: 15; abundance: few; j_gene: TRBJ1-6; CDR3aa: CASSLGDRINSPLHF; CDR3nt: TGTGCCAGCAGCTTAGGGGACAGGATTAATTCACCCCTCCACTTT
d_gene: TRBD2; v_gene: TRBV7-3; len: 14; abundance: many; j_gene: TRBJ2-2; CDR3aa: CASSPAGGPGELFF; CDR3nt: TGTGCCAGCAGCCCAGCGGGAGGGCCCGGGGAGCTGTTTTTT
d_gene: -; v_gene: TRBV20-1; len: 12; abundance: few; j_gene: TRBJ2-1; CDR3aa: CSARGGRGEQFF; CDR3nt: TGCAGTGCTAGAGGGGGCCGGGGTGAGCAGTTCTTC
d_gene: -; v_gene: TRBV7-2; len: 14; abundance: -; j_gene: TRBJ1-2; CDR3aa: CASSTPGGSYGYTF; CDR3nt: TGTGCCAGCAGCACCCCCGGGGGTTCCTATGGCTACACCTTC
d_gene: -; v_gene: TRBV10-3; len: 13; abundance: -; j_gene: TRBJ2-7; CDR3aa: CAIRDRSSYEQYF; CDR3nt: TGTGCCATCAGGGACAGAAGTTCCTACGAGCAGTACTTC
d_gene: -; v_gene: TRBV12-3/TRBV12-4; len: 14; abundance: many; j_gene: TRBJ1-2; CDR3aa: CASSLQLQRHGYTF; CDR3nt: TGTGCCAGCAGTTTACAACTTCAAAGGCATGGCTACACCTTC
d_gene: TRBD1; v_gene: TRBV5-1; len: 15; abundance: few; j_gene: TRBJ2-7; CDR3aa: CASSHDGTGSYEQYF; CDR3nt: TGCGCCAGCAGCCACGATGGGACAGGGTCCTACGAGCAGTACTTC
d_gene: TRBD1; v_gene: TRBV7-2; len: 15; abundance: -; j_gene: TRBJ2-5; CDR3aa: CASSVLQGARGTQYF; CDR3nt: TGTGCCAGCAGCGTCCTCCAGGGGGCGAGGGGGACCCAGTACTTC
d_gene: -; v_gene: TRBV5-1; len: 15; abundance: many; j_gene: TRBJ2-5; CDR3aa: CASVPSPWGLETQYF; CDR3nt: TGCGCCAGCGTACCCTCCCCGTGGGGCCTAGAGACCCAGTACTTC
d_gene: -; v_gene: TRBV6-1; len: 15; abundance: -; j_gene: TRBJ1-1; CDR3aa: CASLGNAGPNTEAFF; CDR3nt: TGTGCCAGCCTAGGCAATGCGGGACCGAACACTGAAGCTTTCTTT
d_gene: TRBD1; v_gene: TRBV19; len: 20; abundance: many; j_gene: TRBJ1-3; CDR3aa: CASRLGRGQLNPSSGNTIYF; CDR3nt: TGTGCCAGCAGACTCGGTCGGGGACAGCTTAACCCGAGCTCTGGAAACACCATATATTTT
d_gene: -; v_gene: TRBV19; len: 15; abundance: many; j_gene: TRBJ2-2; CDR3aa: CASSISLASSGELFF; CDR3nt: TGTGCCAGTAGTATTAGTCTAGCTTCTTCCGGGGAGCTGTTTTTT
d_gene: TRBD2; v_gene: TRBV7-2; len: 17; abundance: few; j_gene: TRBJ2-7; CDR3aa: CASSYTSGRHSSYEQYF; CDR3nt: TGTGCCAGCAGCTATACTAGCGGGAGGCACAGCTCCTACGAGCAGTACTTC
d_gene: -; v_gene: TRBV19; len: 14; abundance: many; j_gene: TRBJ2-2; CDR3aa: CASSIVSYTGELFF; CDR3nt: TGTGCCAGTAGTATTGTCAGCTACACCGGGGAGCTGTTTTTT
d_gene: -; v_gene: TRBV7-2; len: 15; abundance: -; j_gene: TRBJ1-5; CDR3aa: CASSLAVGLNQPQHF; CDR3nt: TGTGCCAGCAGCTTAGCAGTCGGGCTCAATCAGCCCCAGCATTTT
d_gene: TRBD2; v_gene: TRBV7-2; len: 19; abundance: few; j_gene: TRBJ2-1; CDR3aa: CASSQDPQGGRAVNNEQFF; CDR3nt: TGTGCCAGCAGCCAAGATCCTCAGGGCGGGAGGGCCGTAAACAATGAGCAGTTCTTC
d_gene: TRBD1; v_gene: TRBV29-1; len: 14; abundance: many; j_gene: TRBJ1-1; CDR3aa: CSASFKKDRQKAFF; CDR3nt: TGCAGCGCCTCTTTTAAAAAGGACAGGCAAAAGGCTTTCTTT
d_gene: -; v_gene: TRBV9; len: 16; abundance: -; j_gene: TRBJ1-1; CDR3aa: CASSIPSNAKYTEAFF; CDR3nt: TGTGCCAGCAGCATACCGTCCAATGCGAAATACACTGAAGCTTTCTTT
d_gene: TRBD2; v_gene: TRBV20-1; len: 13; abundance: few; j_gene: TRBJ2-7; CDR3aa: CSARGLAGDEQYF; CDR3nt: TGCAGTGCTCGAGGCCTAGCGGGGGACGAGCAGTACTTC
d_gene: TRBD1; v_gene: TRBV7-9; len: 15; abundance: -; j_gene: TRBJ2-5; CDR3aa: CASSLNRGSSETQYF; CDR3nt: TGTGCCAGCAGCTTAAACAGGGGGTCGTCAGAGACCCAGTACTTC
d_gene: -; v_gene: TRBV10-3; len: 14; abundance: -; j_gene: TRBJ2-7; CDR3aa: CAISESGGSGEQYF; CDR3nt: TGTGCCATCAGTGAGTCTGGAGGGAGCGGGGAGCAGTACTTC
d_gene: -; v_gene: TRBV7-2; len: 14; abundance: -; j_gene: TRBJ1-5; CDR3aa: CASSFNTANQPQHF; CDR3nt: TGTGCCAGCAGCTTCAACACAGCTAATCAGCCCCAGCATTTT
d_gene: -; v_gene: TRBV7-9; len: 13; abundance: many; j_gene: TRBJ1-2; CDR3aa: CASSLPGAGGYTF; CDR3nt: TGTGCCAGCAGCTTACCGGGGGCGGGAGGCTACACCTTC
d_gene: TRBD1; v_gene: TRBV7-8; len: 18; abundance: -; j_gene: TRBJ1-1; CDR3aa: CASSLGPLGQGANTEAFF; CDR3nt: TGTGCCAGCAGCTTAGGTCCATTGGGACAGGGGGCGAACACTGAAGCTTTCTTT
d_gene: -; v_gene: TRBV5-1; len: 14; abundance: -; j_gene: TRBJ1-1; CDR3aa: CASSLESGVTEAFF; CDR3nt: TGCGCCAGCAGCTTGGAGTCGGGGGTGACTGAAGCTTTCTTT
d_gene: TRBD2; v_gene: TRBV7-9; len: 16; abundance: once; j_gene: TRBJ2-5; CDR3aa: CASSPLVLAGVETQYF; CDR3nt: TGTGCCAGCAGCCCCTTAGTTCTTGCGGGAGTAGAGACCCAGTACTTC
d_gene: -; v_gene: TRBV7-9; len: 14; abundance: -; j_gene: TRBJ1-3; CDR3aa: CASSSRDKGNTIYF; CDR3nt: TGTGCCAGCAGCTCCCGGGACAAGGGAAACACCATATATTTT
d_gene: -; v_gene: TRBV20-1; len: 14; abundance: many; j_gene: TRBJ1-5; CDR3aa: CSARDPRGAVPQHF; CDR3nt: TGCAGTGCTAGAGATCCGCGGGGTGCTGTGCCCCAGCATTTT
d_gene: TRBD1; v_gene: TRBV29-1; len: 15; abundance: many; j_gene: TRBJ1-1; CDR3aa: CSVAPGQGMNTEAFF; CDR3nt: TGCAGCGTTGCCCCGGGACAGGGCATGAACACTGAAGCTTTCTTT
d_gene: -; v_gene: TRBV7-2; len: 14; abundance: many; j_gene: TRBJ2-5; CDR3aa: CASSLEWAAETQYF; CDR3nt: TGTGCCAGCAGCTTAGAGTGGGCGGCAGAGACCCAGTACTTC